The 27 T cell receptor beta chains below all came from one sample that was sequenced in a study of blood T cell repertoires in COVID-19. Generated by immunoSEQ multiplex PCR, the TCRdb table keeps only in-frame clones and is missing some. Counted here are 95,000 to 100,000 clones, less than 85% occurring once; the ten biggest clones make up more than 20%. Sequences were obtained from peripheral blood. These receptor sequences come from a human donor in a cohort sampled during active COVID-19.

The chain is built from TRBV19 and TRBJ2-1, with 14 bases that match TRBD2. This CDR3 is 16 amino acids long. The trim removed 9 bases at V and 4 bases at J, leaving 8 bases unmatched. Germline V gene lookup returns CDR1 LNHDA and CDR2 SQIVND (reference sequence). Here the CDR3 reads CASPRTSGRTYNEQFF. The CDR3 coding sequence is TGTGCCAGCCCCCGGACTAGCGGGAGGACGTACAATGAGCAGTTCTTC.

This clone showed up just a few times. This chain connects TRBV7-8 to TRBJ1-1, with 7 bases aligning to TRBD1. The CDR3 is 14 amino acids. J gave up 3 bases and V 5 bases, and 6 bases lay outside the gene matches. CDR1 SGHVS and CDR2 FQNEAQ come from the germline V gene. The CDR3 bases are TGTGCCAGCAGCCCACTCGACAGGGACACTGAAGCTTTCTTT. Translating it yields CASSPLDRDTEAFF.

This rearrangement joins TRBV4-1 to TRBJ2-1, with 7 bases aligning to TRBD2. The J segment lost 1 base and the V segment lost 4 bases, leaving 4 bases of the junction unmatched. The CDR3 is made up of 15 amino acids. CDR1 and CDR2 (germline): MGHRA, YSYEKL. The CDR3 coding sequence is TGCGCCAGCAGCCTTGTGGGGGGGTCCTACAATGAGCAGTTCTTC. Protein sequence: CASSLVGGSYNEQFF.

The chain uses TRBV7-3 and TRBJ2-7; perhaps TRBD2 as D (6 bases). With 0 bases removed from V and 2 bases from J, the gap between germline ends came to 11 bases. Per germline, CDR1 SGHTA and CDR2 FQGTGA. The CDR3 length is 15 residues. The CDR3: CASSLTGSGAYEQYF. The DNA of the CDR3 is TGTGCCAGCAGCTTAACGGGTAGCGGCGCCTACGAGCAGTACTTC.

This chain connects TRBV5-1 to TRBJ2-3, with 8 bases that match TRBD1. Trimming at V came to 0 bases and at J to 6 bases, leaving 9 bases not matched to a gene. The V gene's germline CDR1 is SGHRS and CDR2 YFSETQ. There are 16 residues in the CDR3. As DNA, the CDR3 is TGCGCCAGCAGCTTGGTAGTGTTTCAGGGGGCCGATACGCAGTATTTT. It translates to CASSLVVFQGADTQYF.

The V gene is TRBV3-1 (or the pseudogene TRBV3-2), the J gene TRBJ1-2, with 7 bases aligning to TRBD1. V gave up 1 base and J gave up 8 bases; unmatched junction bases: 7. The CDR3 has 14 residues. Germline loops: CDR1 LGHDT, CDR2 YNNKEL (reference sequence). The CDR3 DNA is TGTGCCAGCAGCCAAGGACAGGGCCTCAACGGCTACACCTTC. This gives the protein CASSQGQGLNGYTF.

In the case of this clone: Germline is not matched at one junction end, which may reflect a read error. The rearrangement uses TRBV7-9 and TRBJ1-2; the match to TRBD1 covers 8 bases. The CDR3 has 13 amino acids. Germline CDR1 and CDR2: SEHNR and FQNEAQ (reference sequence). The CDR3 sequence: CASSPGTGPPWPF. The CDR3 DNA sequence: TGTGCCAGCAGCCCTGGGACAGGACCTCCCTGGCCCTTC.

J is TRBJ2-5 and V is TRBV24-1, with 7 nucleotides matching TRBD2. The CDR3 is 17 residues long. V was clipped by 3 bases and J by 2 bases; unmatched bases: 11. Germline values: CDR1 KGHDR, CDR2 SFDVKD. This CDR3 reads CATSDPPGLAAQETQYF. CDR3 DNA: TGTGCCACCAGTGATCCCCCCGGGCTAGCGGCTCAAGAGACCCAGTACTTC.

The chain employs TRBV19 and TRBJ2-1, with 8 bases that match TRBD2. The V segment lost 5 bases and the J segment 2 bases; nucleotides outside the gene matches: 8. Germline V gene data show CDR1 as LNHDA and CDR2 as SQIVND (reference sequence). The CDR3 is 16 amino acids. The CDR3 loop reads CASSFPSGPTYNEQFF. CDR3 sequence (DNA): TGTGCCAGTAGTTTCCCTAGCGGGCCTACCTACAATGAGCAGTTCTTC.

The V call is TRBV4-1, the J call TRBJ2-1; TRBD2 matches at 10 bases. Germline CDR1 reads MGHRA; CDR2 reads YSYEKL. The CDR3 runs 15 residues. The trim removed 5 bases at V and 8 bases at J, leaving 9 bases unmatched. CDR3 DNA sequence: TGCGCCAGCAGCTTCCTAGCGGGAGAGGGGCATGAGCAGTTCTTC. This codes for CASSFLAGEGHEQFF.

The V and J genes are TRBV7-8 and TRBJ1-4, with 9 bases aligning to TRBD1. The CDR3 sequence is 15 residues long. Germline lookup yields CDR1 SGHVS and CDR2 FQNEAQ. The ends lost 7 bases at V and 2 bases at J; junction bases unmatched: 5. CDR3 sequence (DNA): TGTGCCAGCAATAATGGACAGGGGACTAATGAAAAACTGTTTTTT. This gives the protein CASNNGQGTNEKLFF.

This chain uses TRBV4-3 with TRBJ2-3, with 9 positions matching TRBD2. The CDR3 consists of 17 residues. V shed 3 bases, J shed 2 bases, and the junction held 9 bases outside the gene matches. Germline V CDR1 and CDR2: LGHNA, YSLEER. The CDR3, as DNA: TGCGCCAGCAGCCATTCCGGCGGGGGGGCCCTCACAGATACGCAGTATTTT. Its translation is CASSHSGGGALTDTQYF.

This chain links TRBV4-3 with TRBJ1-1, with D uncertain. The ends were cut back, 0 bases at V and 10 bases at J, with 12 bases in the middle. The CDR3 contains 13 residues. CDR1 and CDR2 from the germline V gene are LGHNA and YSLEER. CDR3 nucleotides: TGCGCCAGCAGCCAAGATGGACGGGGTGGAGCTTTCTTT. The encoded protein is CASSQDGRGGAFF.

This chain uses TRBV5-1 with TRBJ2-7; D uncertain. The germline CDR1 and CDR2 sequences are SGHRS and YFSETQ. Trimming cost V 0 bases and J 7 bases, with 8 bases left between them. This CDR3 is built from 12 residues. The CDR3 is CASSLASQEQYF. CDR3 bases: TGCGCCAGCAGCTTGGCCTCTCAGGAGCAGTACTTC.

The rearrangement links TRBV4-1 to TRBJ2-1; TRBD2 aligns across 14 bases. Germline CDR1 MGHRA, CDR2 YSYEKL. V gave up 3 bases and J gave up 14 bases; unmatched junction bases: 12. CDR3 length: 16 residues. The chain's CDR3 is CASSHPTSGRAYVEFF. The CDR3 bases are TGCGCCAGCAGCCACCCGACTAGCGGGAGGGCCTACGTCGAGTTCTTC.

This chain links TRBV18 with TRBJ2-2; D is possibly TRBD2 (6 bases). Germline V CDR1 and CDR2: KGHSH, LQKENI. The CDR3 has 16 amino acids. Deletions cut 0 bases from V and 4 bases from J, with 12 bases between. CDR3 residues: CASSPPLARVTGELFF. The CDR3 nucleotides are TGTGCCAGCTCACCACCCCTAGCGCGAGTCACCGGGGAGCTGTTTTTT.

CDR3 residues: CASSRTGLEQYF. CDR3 nucleotide sequence: TGTGCCAGTTCCCGCACAGGGCTCGAGCAGTACTTC. This chain links TRBV2 with TRBJ2-7, with a possible D match to TRBD1 (6 bases). The CDR3 extends over 12 amino acids. V lost 9 bases to trimming and J lost 6 bases, with 15 bases between them. Per the germline V gene, CDR1 is SNHLY and CDR2 is FYNNEI.

The chain joins TRBV5-1 to TRBJ1-1; TRBD1 matches at 7 bases. CDR3 size: 15 residues. The germline V gene encodes CDR1 SGHRS and CDR2 YFSETQ. J lost 2 bases, V lost 5 bases, and 9 bases had no gene match. The CDR3 spells CASRDRARVNTEAFF. CDR3 bases: TGCGCCAGCAGAGACAGGGCGAGGGTTAACACTGAAGCTTTCTTT.

The chain employs TRBV10-3 and TRBJ2-2; TRBD1 might be the D (6 bases). This CDR3 is 13 amino acids long. Trimming pared 8 bases from V and 7 bases from J, leaving 14 bases between. Germline V gene lookup returns CDR1 ENHRY and CDR2 SYGVKD. The CDR3 sequence is CAIHREPGGELFF. The CDR3 DNA reads TGTGCCATCCACAGGGAACCCGGCGGGGAGCTGTTTTTT.

The chain links TRBV27 to TRBJ1-2; tentative D call: TRBD1 (6 bases). The CDR3 is 14 amino acids. Germline lookup yields CDR1 MNHEY and CDR2 SMNVEV (reference sequence). V lost 5 bases and J 6 bases, leaving 16 bases between the germline ends. This CDR3 reads CASSPRADSNGYTF. CDR3 nucleotide sequence: TGTGCCAGCAGTCCCAGAGCGGACAGCAATGGCTACACCTTC.

This chain links TRBV10-1 with TRBJ2-3; D is undetermined. V lost 8 bases, J lost 0 bases, and 15 bases lay in between. The CDR3 length is 15 residues. The germline V gene encodes CDR1 WNHNN and CDR2 SYGVQD (reference sequence). The CDR3 sequence is CASGHSRSSTDTQYF. CDR3 sequence (DNA): TGCGCCAGCGGTCACTCCCGGAGTAGCACAGATACGCAGTATTTT.

This chain connects TRBV18 to TRBJ2-7; the D gene is possibly TRBD1 (6 bases). CDR1 is KGHSH and CDR2 is LQKENI in the germline V gene. V was clipped by 2 bases and J by 7 bases, with 12 bases between them. CDR3 size: 13 residues. CDR3: CASSPNTGREQYF. DNA for the CDR3: TGTGCCAGCTCACCAAATACAGGGCGGGAGCAGTACTTC.

The CDR3 DNA is TGCGCCAGCAGCCAAGGACTCGGGGGAATTAATGAAAAACTGTTTTTT. This codes for CASSQGLGGINEKLFF. The gene calls are TRBV4-3 and TRBJ1-4, with D maybe TRBD1 (5 bases). The V end lost 1 base, the J end lost 4 bases, and 13 bases lay between the germline ends. This CDR3 region has 16 residues. The germline gives CDR1 LGHNA, CDR2 YSLEER.

The chain uses TRBV28 and TRBJ1-1; the D gene is possibly TRBD1 (6 bases). This CDR3 spans 15 amino acids. V lost 5 bases and J lost 4, with 17 bases in between. Per the germline V gene, CDR1 is MDHEN and CDR2 is SYDVKM. CDR3 region: CASSPPRGGVTEAFF. CDR3 sequence (DNA): TGTGCCAGCAGTCCCCCTCGAGGGGGGGTCACTGAAGCTTTCTTT.

This chain joins TRBV7-9 and TRBJ2-7, with TRBD2 matching over 7 bases. CDR1 and CDR2 from the germline V gene are SEHNR and FQNEAQ (reference sequence). Trimming at V came to 4 bases and at J to 2 bases, leaving 5 bases not matched to a gene. The CDR3 covers 14 residues. CDR3: CASSSPGLTYEQYF. The CDR3 DNA sequence: TGTGCCAGCAGCTCCCCGGGACTAACCTACGAGCAGTACTTC.

This rearrangement joins TRBV10-3 to TRBJ1-1; D remains ambiguous. This CDR3 spans 13 amino acids. The V end was cut by 3 bases, the J end by 1 base, with 6 bases between. Germline V CDR1 and CDR2: ENHRY, SYGVKD. The CDR3 DNA follows: TGTGCCATCAGTGAAAACGGGAACACTGAAGCTTTCTTT. It translates to CAISENGNTEAFF.

V and J are TRBV5-1 and TRBJ1-2; 7 positions match TRBD1. Unmatched junction bases numbered 6, after V lost 0 bases and J lost 4 bases. Germline assignment: CDR1 SGHRS and CDR2 YFSETQ. The CDR3 sequence is 15 residues long. The CDR3: CASSLALDRSYGYTF. CDR3 in DNA: TGCGCCAGCAGCTTGGCATTGGACAGGTCCTATGGCTACACCTTC.